These 23 T cell receptor beta chains share one sample of origin, sequenced in a study of B cell selection in AIRE deficiency. Profiling relied on immunoSEQ multiplex PCR, and the TCRdb table lists in-frame clones only, not all of them. The sample shows 20,000 to 25,000 clones, 97% of them seen only once. The sorted conventional CD4 T cells were gated as CD4+CD127+. Specimen: conventional CD4+ T cells sorted from PBMCs. The receptors derive from a human donor with AIRE deficiency.

The rearrangement uses TRBV7-9 and TRBJ1-4; 9 bases are a match to TRBD1. This CDR3 region has 15 residues. Unmatched junction bases numbered 6, after V lost 5 bases and J lost 5 bases. CDR1 is SEHNR and CDR2 is FQNEAQ in the germline V gene (reference sequence). In DNA form, the CDR3 reads TGTGCCAGCAGCACCCACAGGGGGCTCAATGAAAAACTGTTTTTT. Encoded protein: CASSTHRGLNEKLFF.

The rearrangement links TRBV11-3 to TRBJ1-4; no firm D call. The ends were cut back, 5 bases at V and 0 bases at J, with 19 bases in the middle. This CDR3 has 18 amino acids. CDR1 is SGHNT, CDR2 YENEEA, per germline. The CDR3 spells CASSPYVAFGATNEKLFF. CDR3 nucleotides: TGTGCCAGCAGCCCTTATGTCGCGTTCGGTGCAACTAATGAAAAACTGTTTTTT.

The rearrangement joins TRBV7-2 to TRBJ1-1, with no clear D. Germline assignment: CDR1 SGHTA and CDR2 FQGNSA. This CDR3 region has 15 residues. V was trimmed by 3 bases and J by 0 bases, leaving 11 bases between them. CDR3 nucleotide sequence: TGTGCCAGCAGCTTTTCTGGGCGTATGAACACTGAAGCTTTCTTT. It translates to CASSFSGRMNTEAFF.

The V and J genes are TRBV4-1 and TRBJ2-1, with 11 bases lining up with TRBD2. The CDR3 covers 16 residues. Germline values: CDR1 MGHRA, CDR2 YSYEKL. Trimming removed 1 base from V and 6 bases from J; junction bases left unmatched: 5. CDR3 DNA sequence: TGCGCCAGCAGCCAAGCACTAGCGGGGGATTCCAATGAGCAGTTCTTC. Residues: CASSQALAGDSNEQFF.

V usage is TRBV30 and J usage is TRBJ1-3; D not certain. The germline V and J ends were trimmed by 1 base and 1 base, with 17 bases remaining between them. CDR1 is GTSNPN and CDR2 is SVGIG in the germline V gene (reference sequence). The CDR3 is 17 residues long. In DNA form, the CDR3 reads TGTGCCTGGAGTGGGGGTTGTTGTGAGGAGTCTGGAAACACCATATATTTT. This gives the protein CAWSGGCCEESGNTIYF.

V and J are TRBV6-5 and TRBJ1-5, with 8 bases aligning to TRBD1. The germline V gene has CDR1 MNHEY and CDR2 SVGAGI. The CDR3 extends over 14 amino acids. Losses at the gene ends were 5 bases for V and 7 bases for J; bases not matched to a gene: 7. The DNA for the CDR3 is TGTGCCAGCAGTCCTCAGGGGGCGGGGCAGCCCCAGCATTTT. Residues: CASSPQGAGQPQHF.

The V gene is TRBV18, the J gene TRBJ2-1; D is uncertain. The germline gives CDR1 KGHSH, CDR2 LQKENI. The CDR3 is 18 amino acids. V lost 0 bases and J lost 0, with 15 bases in between. In DNA form, the CDR3 reads TGTGCCAGCTCACCACCCCGACCAGTCGGGTACTCCTACAATGAGCAGTTCTTC. Its protein is CASSPPRPVGYSYNEQFF.

The chain combines TRBV7-6 with TRBJ2-2; 8 nucleotides agree with TRBD2. This CDR3 is built from 17 residues. After removal of 5 bases from V and 4 bases from J, the junction contained 12 bases not matched to a gene. The germline V gene encodes CDR1 SGHVS and CDR2 FNYEAQ. The CDR3 region has the DNA TGTGCCAGCAGCCGTACCGGGACTAGTGACTTCACCGGGGAGCTGTTTTTT. It encodes CASSRTGTSDFTGELFF.

The chain is built from TRBV15 and TRBJ2-7; TRBD2 aligns across 10 bases. Unmatched junction bases numbered 1, after V lost 0 bases and J lost 2 bases. Per germline, CDR1 LNHNV and CDR2 YYDKDF (reference sequence). The CDR3 is made up of 15 amino acids. The CDR3 reads CATSRELAGTYEQYF. CDR3 nucleotide sequence: TGTGCCACCAGCAGAGAACTAGCGGGAACCTACGAGCAGTACTTC.

The J gene is TRBJ2-1, the V gene TRBV25-1, with 9 bases aligning to TRBD2. CDR1 is MGHDK, CDR2 SYGVNS, per germline. The CDR3 covers 14 residues. The trim removed 8 bases at V and 5 bases at J, leaving 7 bases unmatched. The CDR3 DNA sequence: TGTGCCAGCGCGACTAGCGGAGCCCACAATGAGCAGTTCTTC. Protein product: CASATSGAHNEQFF.

The V gene is TRBV10-2, the J gene TRBJ1-4; D possibly corresponds to TRBD1 (6 bases). The V end was cut by 6 bases, the J end by 5 bases, with 13 bases between. Germline CDR1 is WSHSY and CDR2 is SAAADI. This CDR3 region has 14 residues. For the CDR3, the DNA is TGCGCCAGCAGGCGAGGAGGGGGGAATGAAAAACTGTTTTTT. Translated: CASRRGGGNEKLFF.

V and J are TRBV5-1 and TRBJ2-3; 8 bases map to TRBD1. The trim removed 2 bases at V and 0 bases at J, leaving 2 bases unmatched. CDR1 and CDR2 (germline): SGHRS, YFSETQ. The CDR3 runs 15 residues. DNA for the CDR3: TGCGCCAGCAGCTTAGACAGGGGAAGCACAGATACGCAGTATTTT. Translating gives CASSLDRGSTDTQYF.

The chain links TRBV27 to TRBJ2-2; D ambiguous. The CDR3 length is 16 residues. In germline, CDR1 is MNHEY, CDR2 SMNVEV (reference sequence). The V gene lost 1 base and the J gene lost 5 bases, with 14 bases spanning the gap. CDR3 DNA: TGTGCCAGCAGTTTATATGGACCGGGCCGGACCGGGGAGCTGTTTTTT. As protein: CASSLYGPGRTGELFF.

This chain connects TRBV7-9 to TRBJ2-2; either TRBD1 or TRBD2 may fit D (5 bases each). The CDR3 has 17 residues. The germline V gene encodes CDR1 SEHNR and CDR2 FQNEAQ (reference sequence). V lost 4 bases and J 6 bases, leaving 21 bases between the germline ends. Written as DNA, the CDR3 is TGTGCCAGCAGCTCTAGGGTTGTCCTTAGGGGACCCGGGGAGCTGTTTTTT. Translated, it gives CASSSRVVLRGPGELFF.

The gene calls are TRBV2 and TRBJ2-7, with 11 bases matching TRBD2. After removal of 5 bases from V and 6 bases from J, the junction contained 9 bases not matched to a gene. CDR1 and CDR2 (germline): SNHLY, FYNNEI. There are 15 residues in the CDR3. This CDR3 reads CASSFAGTSGLEQYF. The DNA of the CDR3 is TGTGCCAGCAGTTTCGCGGGGACTAGCGGTCTCGAGCAGTACTTC.

The chain joins TRBV19 to TRBJ2-3; 8 bases align to TRBD1. The CDR3 extends over 16 amino acids. Germline assignment: CDR1 LNHDA and CDR2 SQIVND (reference sequence). J gave up 2 bases and V 8 bases, and 12 bases lay outside the gene matches. The CDR3: CASGSTGARFTDTQYF. The DNA for the CDR3 is TGTGCCAGTGGATCGACAGGGGCAAGATTCACAGATACGCAGTATTTT.

The V call is TRBV5-4, the J call TRBJ1-1, with D possibly TRBD1 on 5 matching bases. The ends were cut back, 0 bases at V and 7 bases at J, with 19 bases in the middle. Germline V CDR1 and CDR2: SGHNT, YYREEE (reference sequence). CDR3 length equals 16 residues. Here the CDR3 reads CASSLGKGPYSSEAFF. The CDR3 coding sequence is TGTGCCAGCAGCTTGGGTAAGGGGCCCTATTCGAGTGAAGCTTTCTTT.

The chain joins TRBV7-6 to TRBJ2-6; the D is unclear. The CDR3 covers 18 residues. Trimming took off 3 bases at V and 5 bases at J, with 20 bases between the two ends. The germline gives CDR1 SGHVS, CDR2 FNYEAQ. DNA for the CDR3: TGTGCCAGCAGCTTTAGGGCAATCTCACAAAGTCGGGCCAACGTCCTGACTTTC. It is translated as CASSFRAISQSRANVLTF.

The gene calls are TRBV7-2 and TRBJ1-2; D gene unclear. The V gene lost 5 bases and the J gene lost 4 bases, with 14 bases spanning the gap. Germline CDR1 reads SGHTA; CDR2 reads FQGNSA. The CDR3 has 14 amino acids. CDR3 nucleotides: TGTGCCAGCAGCGTCGCGTTAGCTACCTATGGCTACACCTTC. Amino acid sequence: CASSVALATYGYTF.

The chain has TRBV7-9 and TRBJ1-1, with 7 bases aligning to TRBD1. The CDR3 totals 13 residues. Germline-derived CDR1 and CDR2 are SEHNR and FQNEAQ (reference sequence). Trimming at V came to 1 base and at J to 8 bases, leaving 4 bases not matched to a gene. The CDR3 loop reads CASSLVGTDEAFF. DNA for the CDR3: TGTGCCAGCAGCTTAGTTGGGACAGACGAAGCTTTCTTT.

This clone has only one observation. The V gene is TRBV11-2, the J gene TRBJ2-3, with D maybe TRBD2 (5 bases). Trimming stripped 5 bases from V and 3 bases from J, with 6 bases between. The CDR3 totals 12 residues. The germline V gene has CDR1 SGHAT and CDR2 FQNNGV. The CDR3 DNA is TGTGCCAGCAGCACTAGGACAGATACGCAGTATTTT. Protein sequence: CASSTRTDTQYF.

J is TRBJ2-3 and V is TRBV9; D is unresolved. CDR3 length equals 13 residues. Trimming left V 0 bases short and J 4 bases short, with 6 bases between. CDR1 and CDR2 (germline): SGDLS, YYNGEE. Written as DNA, the CDR3 is TGTGCCAGCAGCGTAGGGGTTGCAGATACGCAGTATTTT. It yields the protein CASSVGVADTQYF.

The rearrangement uses TRBV5-1 and TRBJ1-4, with 7 bases lining up with TRBD1. This CDR3 region has 15 residues. CDR1 is SGHRS and CDR2 is YFSETQ in the germline V gene. With 4 bases clipped from V and 6 bases from J, the junction kept 9 bases outside the gene matches. The CDR3 DNA reads as TGCGCCAGCAGCCACTCAAGGCAGGGGGATGAAAAACTGTTTTTT. It specifies CASSHSRQGDEKLFF.